This TCR beta chain was retrieved from a study of identical twins. Study findings and constraints: Modelling underestimated the level of out-of-frame TCR alpha sharing observed in monozygotic twins. Abundant cord blood beta clonotypes carried fewer insertions; memory repertoires showed none.

There were only healthy Caucasians among the donors. Concerning this clonotype itself: As yet, its antigen is unknown.

TCRdb itself ran the 5' RACE reads through MiXCR, one entry per CDR3 protein. Among roughly 1.6 million distinct CDR3 sequences, around a third were seen once, and the ten largest hold approximately 0.25%. V was shortened by 0 bases and J by 5 bases, with 10 bases between the two germline ends. The CDR3 has 14 amino acids. CDR1 and CDR2 from the germline V gene are MGHRA and YSYEKL. The chain combines TRBV4-1 with TRBJ2-5, with no clear D. Sequenced sample: cord blood. This receptor was taken from a newborn girl in good health. The CDR3 DNA follows: TGCGCCAGCAGCCAAGACCATCTAGGGGAGACCCAGTACTTC. This encodes CASSQDHLGETQYF.